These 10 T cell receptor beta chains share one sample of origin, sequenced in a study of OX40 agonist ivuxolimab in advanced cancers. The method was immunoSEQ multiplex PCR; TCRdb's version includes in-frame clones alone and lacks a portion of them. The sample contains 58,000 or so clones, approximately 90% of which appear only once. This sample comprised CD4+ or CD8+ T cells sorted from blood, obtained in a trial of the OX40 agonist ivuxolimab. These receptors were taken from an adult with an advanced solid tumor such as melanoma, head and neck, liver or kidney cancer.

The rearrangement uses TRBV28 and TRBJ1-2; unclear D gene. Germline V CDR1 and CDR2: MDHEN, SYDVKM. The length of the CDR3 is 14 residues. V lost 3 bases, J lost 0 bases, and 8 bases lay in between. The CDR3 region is CASSFGSSNYGYTF. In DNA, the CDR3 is TGTGCCAGCAGTTTCGGATCCTCTAACTATGGCTACACCTTC.

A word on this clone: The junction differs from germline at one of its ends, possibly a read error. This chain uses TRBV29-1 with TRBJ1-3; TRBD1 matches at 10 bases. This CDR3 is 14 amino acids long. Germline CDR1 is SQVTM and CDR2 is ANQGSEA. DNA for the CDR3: TGCAGCGTGGAAGGGACAGGGGAAGGAAACACCATATATTTT. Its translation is CSVEGTGEGNTIYF. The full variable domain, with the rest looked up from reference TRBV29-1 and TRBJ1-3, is SAVISQKPSRDICQRGTSLTIQCQVDSQVTMMFWYRQQPGQSLTLIATANQGSEATYESGFVIDKFPISRPNLTFSTLTVSNMSPEDSSIYLCSVEGTGEGNTIYFGEGSWLTVV.

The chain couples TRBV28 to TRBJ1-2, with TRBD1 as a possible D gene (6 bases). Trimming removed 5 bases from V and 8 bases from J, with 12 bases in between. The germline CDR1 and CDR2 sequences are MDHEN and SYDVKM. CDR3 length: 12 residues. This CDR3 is CASSRDIVGYTF. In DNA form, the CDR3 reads TGTGCCAGCAGTCGGGACATTGTCGGCTACACCTTC.

The CDR3: CAWSVQGGRSYEQYF. The DNA for the CDR3 is TGTGCCTGGAGTGTTCAAGGGGGCCGGTCCTACGAGCAGTACTTC. The chain links TRBV30 to TRBJ2-7, with TRBD1 identical over 7 bases. Trimming cost V 0 bases and J 1 base; bases outside gene matches: 6. This CDR3 contains 15 residues. Germline V CDR1 and CDR2: GTSNPN, SVGIG (reference sequence).

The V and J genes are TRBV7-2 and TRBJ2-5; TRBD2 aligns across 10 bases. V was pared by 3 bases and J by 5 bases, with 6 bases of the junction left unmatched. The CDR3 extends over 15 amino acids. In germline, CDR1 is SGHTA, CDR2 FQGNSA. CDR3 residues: CASSLFSGGLETQYF. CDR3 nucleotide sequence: TGTGCCAGCAGCTTGTTTAGCGGGGGGTTGGAGACCCAGTACTTC. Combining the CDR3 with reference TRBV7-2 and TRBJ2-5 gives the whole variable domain GAGVSQSPSNKVTEKGKDVELRCDPISGHTALYWYRQSLGQGLEFLIYFQGNSAPDKSGLPSDRFSAERTGGSVSTLTIQRTQQEDSAVYLCASSLFSGGLETQYFGPGTRLLVL.

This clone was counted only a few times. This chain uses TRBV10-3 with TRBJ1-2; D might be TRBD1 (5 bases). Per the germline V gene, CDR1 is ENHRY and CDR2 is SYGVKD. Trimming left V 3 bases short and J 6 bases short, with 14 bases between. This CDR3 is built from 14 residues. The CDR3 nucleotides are TGTGCCATCAGTGACTCCGGGGCTAGAAATGGCTACACCTTC. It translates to CAISDSGARNGYTF.

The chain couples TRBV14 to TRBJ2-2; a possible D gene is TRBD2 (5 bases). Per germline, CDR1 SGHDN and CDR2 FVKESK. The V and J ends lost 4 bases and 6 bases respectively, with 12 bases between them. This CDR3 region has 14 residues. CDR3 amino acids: CASSLIRGPGELFF. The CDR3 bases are TGTGCCAGCAGCCTCATACGGGGTCCCGGGGAGCTGTTTTTT.

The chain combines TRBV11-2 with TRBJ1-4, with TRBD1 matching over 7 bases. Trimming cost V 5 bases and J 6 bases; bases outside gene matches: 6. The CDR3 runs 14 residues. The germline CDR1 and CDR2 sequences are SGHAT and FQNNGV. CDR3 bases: TGTGCCAGCAGCGTCGGGACAGCAGATGAAAAACTGTTTTTT. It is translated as CASSVGTADEKLFF. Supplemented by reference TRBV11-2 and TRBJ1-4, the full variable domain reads EAGVAQSPRYKIIEKRQSVAFWCNPISGHATLYWYQQILGQGPKLLIQFQNNGVVDDSQLPKDRFSAERLKGVDSTLKIQPAKLEDSAVYLCASSVGTADEKLFFGSGTQLSVL.

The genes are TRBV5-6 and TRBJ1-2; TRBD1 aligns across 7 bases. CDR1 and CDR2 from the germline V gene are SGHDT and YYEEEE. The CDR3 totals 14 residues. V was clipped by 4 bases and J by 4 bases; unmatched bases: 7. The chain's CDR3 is CASSPGAGGYGYTF. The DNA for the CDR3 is TGTGCCAGCAGCCCGGGCGCAGGGGGCTATGGCTACACCTTC.

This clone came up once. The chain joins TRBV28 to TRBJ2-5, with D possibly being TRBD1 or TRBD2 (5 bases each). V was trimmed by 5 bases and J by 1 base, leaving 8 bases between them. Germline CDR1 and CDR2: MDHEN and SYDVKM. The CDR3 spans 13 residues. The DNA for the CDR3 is TGTGCCAGCAGTGAGGGGCGCCAAGAGACCCAGTACTTC. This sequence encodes CASSEGRQETQYF.